This entry features one T cell receptor (beta chain) sequence. These data come from a study of blood T cell repertoires in COVID-19. Produced via immunoSEQ multiplex PCR; TCRdb's table is partial and in-frame only. The sample contains some 200,000 clones, about 90% of which appear only once. Trimming took 3 bases from V and 6 from J, leaving 14 bases between them. CDR3 size: 14 residues. CDR1 MNHEY and CDR2 SMNVEV come from the germline V gene (reference sequence). Recovery meant two consecutive negative NP/OP PCR tests, professional clearance, or resolved symptoms. The chain combines TRBV27 with TRBJ1-2; D is undetermined. This TCR was recovered from a woman aged 25 to 39 who had recovered from COVID-19. Material: PBMCs or T cells enriched from blood (not recorded which). The CDR3 protein is CASSFAGSFNGYTF. The CDR3 DNA reads as TGTGCCAGCAGTTTTGCAGGATCCTTCAATGGCTACACCTTC.